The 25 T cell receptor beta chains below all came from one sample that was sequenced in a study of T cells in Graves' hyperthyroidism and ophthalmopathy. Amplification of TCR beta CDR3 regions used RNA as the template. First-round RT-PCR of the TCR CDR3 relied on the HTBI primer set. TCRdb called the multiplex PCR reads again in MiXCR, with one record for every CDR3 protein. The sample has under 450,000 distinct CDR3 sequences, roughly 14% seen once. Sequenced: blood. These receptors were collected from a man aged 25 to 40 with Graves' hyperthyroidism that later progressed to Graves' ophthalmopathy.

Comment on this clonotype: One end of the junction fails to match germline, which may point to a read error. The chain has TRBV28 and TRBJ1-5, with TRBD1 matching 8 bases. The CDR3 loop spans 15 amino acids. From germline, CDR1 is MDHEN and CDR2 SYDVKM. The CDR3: CAISDRGYSNQPQHF. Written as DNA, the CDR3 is TGTGCCATCAGTGACAGGGGCTATAGCAATCAGCCCCAGCATTTT.

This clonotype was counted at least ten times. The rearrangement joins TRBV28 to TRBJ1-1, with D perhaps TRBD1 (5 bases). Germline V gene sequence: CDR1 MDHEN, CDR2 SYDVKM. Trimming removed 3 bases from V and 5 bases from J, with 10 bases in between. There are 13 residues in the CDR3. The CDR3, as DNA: TGTGCCAGCAGTTTGGGACGGCGAACTGAAGCTTTCTTT. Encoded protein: CASSLGRRTEAFF. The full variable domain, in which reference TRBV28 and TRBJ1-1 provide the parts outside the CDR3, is DVKVTQSSRYLVKRTGEKVFLECVQDMDHENMFWYRQDPGLGLRLIYFSYDVKMKEKGDIPEGYSVSREKKERFSLILESASTNQTSMYLCASSLGRRTEAFFGQGTRLTVV.

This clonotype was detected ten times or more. In nucleotides, the CDR3 is TGTGCTAGTGGTCCCAGGGAGGGCACTGAAGCTTTCTTT. Protein product: CASGPREGTEAFF. The V gene is TRBV12-5, the J gene TRBJ1-1, with a possible D match to TRBD1 (5 bases). Per the germline V gene, CDR1 is LGHNT and CDR2 is FRNRAP. This CDR3 region has 13 residues. V lost 5 bases and J lost 4, with 11 bases in between.

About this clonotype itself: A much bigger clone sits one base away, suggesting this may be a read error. As DNA, the CDR3 is TGTGCCAGCTCACCGTCACAGGGTGATTCACCCCTCCACTTT. Protein: CASSPSQGDSPLHF. V usage is TRBV18 and J usage is TRBJ1-6; possibly TRBD1 for D (6 bases). The CDR3 loop spans 14 amino acids. Looked up from germline, CDR1 is KGHSH and CDR2 is LQKENI. V lost 3 bases to trimming and J lost 8 bases, with 11 bases between them.

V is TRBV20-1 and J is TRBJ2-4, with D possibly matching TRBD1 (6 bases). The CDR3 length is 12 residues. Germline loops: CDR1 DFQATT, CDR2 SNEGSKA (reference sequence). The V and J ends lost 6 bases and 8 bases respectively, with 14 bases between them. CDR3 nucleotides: TGCAGTGCCCCCTCACAGGGCGACATTCAGTACTTC. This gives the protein CSAPSQGDIQYF.

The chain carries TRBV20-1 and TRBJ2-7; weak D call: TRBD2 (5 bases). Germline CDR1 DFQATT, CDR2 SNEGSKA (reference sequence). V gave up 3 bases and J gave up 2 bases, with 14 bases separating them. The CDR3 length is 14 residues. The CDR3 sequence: CSASMGGSTYEQYF. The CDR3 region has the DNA TGCAGTGCTAGCATGGGCGGGTCCACCTACGAGCAGTACTTC.

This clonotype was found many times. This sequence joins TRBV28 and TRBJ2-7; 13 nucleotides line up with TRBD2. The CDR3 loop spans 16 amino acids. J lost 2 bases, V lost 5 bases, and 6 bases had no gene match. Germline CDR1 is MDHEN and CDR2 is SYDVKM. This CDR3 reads CASSRTSGGLAYEQYF. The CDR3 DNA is TGTGCCAGCAGTAGGACTAGCGGGGGCCTAGCCTACGAGCAGTACTTC.

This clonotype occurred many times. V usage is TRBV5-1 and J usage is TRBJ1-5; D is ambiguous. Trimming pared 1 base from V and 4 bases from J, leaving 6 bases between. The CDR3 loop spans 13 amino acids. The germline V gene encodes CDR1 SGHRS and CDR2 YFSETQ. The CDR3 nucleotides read TGCGCCAGCAGCTTGAGCTGGAATCAGCCCCAGCATTTT. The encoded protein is CASSLSWNQPQHF.

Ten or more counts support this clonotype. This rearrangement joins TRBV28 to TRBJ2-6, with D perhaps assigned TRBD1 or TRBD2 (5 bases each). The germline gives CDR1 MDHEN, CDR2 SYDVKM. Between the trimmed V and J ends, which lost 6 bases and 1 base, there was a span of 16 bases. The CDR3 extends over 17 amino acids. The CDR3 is CASSRWGRESGANVLTF. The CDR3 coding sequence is TGTGCCAGCAGCCGGTGGGGCAGGGAGTCTGGGGCCAACGTCCTGACTTTC.

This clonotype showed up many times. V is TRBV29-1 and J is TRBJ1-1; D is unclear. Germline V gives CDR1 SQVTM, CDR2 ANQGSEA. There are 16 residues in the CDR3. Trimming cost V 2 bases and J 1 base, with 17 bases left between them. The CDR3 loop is CSVEPNAGDGNTEAFF. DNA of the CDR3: TGCAGCGTTGAACCCAACGCGGGTGACGGGAACACTGAAGCTTTCTTT.

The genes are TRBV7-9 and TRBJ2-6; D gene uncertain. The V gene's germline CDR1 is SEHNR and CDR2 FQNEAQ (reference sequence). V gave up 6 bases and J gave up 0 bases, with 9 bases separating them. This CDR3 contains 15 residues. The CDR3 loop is CASSPLVSGANVLTF. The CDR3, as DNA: TGTGCCAGCAGTCCCCTAGTCTCTGGGGCCAACGTCCTGACTTTC.

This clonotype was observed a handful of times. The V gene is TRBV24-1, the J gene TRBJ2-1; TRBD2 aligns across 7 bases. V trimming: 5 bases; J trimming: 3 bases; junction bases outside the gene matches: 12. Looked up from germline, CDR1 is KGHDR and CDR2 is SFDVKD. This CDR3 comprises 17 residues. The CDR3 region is CATSVPQGGADYNEQFF. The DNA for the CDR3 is TGTGCCACCAGTGTACCTCAGGGAGGGGCGGACTACAATGAGCAGTTCTTC.

The chain's CDR3 is CASSLLGAAQYEQYF. As DNA, the CDR3 is TGTGCCAGCAGCCTACTCGGGGCAGCTCAATACGAGCAGTACTTC. The gene calls are TRBV27 and TRBJ2-7; D may match TRBD1 or TRBD2 (5 bases each). CDR1 is MNHEY and CDR2 is SMNVEV in the germline V gene (reference sequence). The CDR3 loop spans 15 amino acids. Trimming shortened V by 6 bases and J by 4 bases, and 19 bases separated the two germline ends.

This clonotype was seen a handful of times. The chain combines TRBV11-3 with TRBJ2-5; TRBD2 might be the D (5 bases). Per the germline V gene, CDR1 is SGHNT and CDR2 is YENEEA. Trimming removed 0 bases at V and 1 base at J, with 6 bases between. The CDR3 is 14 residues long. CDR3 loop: CASSLEAGQETQYF. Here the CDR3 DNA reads TGTGCCAGCAGCTTAGAGGCGGGCCAAGAGACCCAGTACTTC.

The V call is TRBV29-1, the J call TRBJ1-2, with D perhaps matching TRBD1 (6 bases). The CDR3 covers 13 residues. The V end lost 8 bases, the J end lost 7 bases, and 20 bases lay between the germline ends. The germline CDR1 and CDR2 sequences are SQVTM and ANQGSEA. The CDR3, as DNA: TGCAGCCTACTGGATTCAGGGGACCGTGGCTACACCTTC. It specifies CSLLDSGDRGYTF.

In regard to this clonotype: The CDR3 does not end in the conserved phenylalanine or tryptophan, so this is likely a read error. The CDR3 region has the DNA TGTGCCAGCTCCCTTGGACAGGTTAGCGATCAGCCCCAGCATGTT. Translating it yields CASSLGQVSDQPQHV. The chain couples TRBV18 to TRBJ1-5; 7 bases agree with TRBD1. Germline V gene sequence: CDR1 KGHSH, CDR2 LQKENI. The length of the CDR3 is 15 residues.

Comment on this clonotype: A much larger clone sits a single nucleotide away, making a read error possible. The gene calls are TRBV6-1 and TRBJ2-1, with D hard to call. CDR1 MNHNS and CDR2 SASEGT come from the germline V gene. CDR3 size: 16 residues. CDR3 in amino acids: CASSAPRAESYNEQSF. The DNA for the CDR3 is TGTGCCAGCAGTGCCCCCCGGGCAGAGTCCTACAATGAGCAGTCCTTC.

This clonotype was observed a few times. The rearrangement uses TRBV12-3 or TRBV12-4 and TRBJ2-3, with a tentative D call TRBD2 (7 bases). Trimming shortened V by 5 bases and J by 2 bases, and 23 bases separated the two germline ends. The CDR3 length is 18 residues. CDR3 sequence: CASSPAGFGGPLTDTQYF. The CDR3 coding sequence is TGTGCCAGCAGTCCCGCCGGTTTCGGGGGGCCTCTCACAGATACGCAGTATTTT.

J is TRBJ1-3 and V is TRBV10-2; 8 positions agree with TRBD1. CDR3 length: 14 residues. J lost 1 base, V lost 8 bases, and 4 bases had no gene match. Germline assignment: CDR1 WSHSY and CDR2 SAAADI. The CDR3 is CASARQGSGNTIYF. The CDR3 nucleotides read TGCGCCAGCGCAAGACAGGGGTCTGGAAACACCATATATTTT.

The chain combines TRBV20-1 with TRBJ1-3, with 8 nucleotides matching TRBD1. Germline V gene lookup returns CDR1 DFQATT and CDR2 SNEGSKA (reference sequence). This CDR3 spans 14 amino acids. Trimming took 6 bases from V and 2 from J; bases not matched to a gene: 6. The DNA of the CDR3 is TGCAGTGCCACCGACAGGGGCACTGGAAACACCATATATTTT. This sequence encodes CSATDRGTGNTIYF.

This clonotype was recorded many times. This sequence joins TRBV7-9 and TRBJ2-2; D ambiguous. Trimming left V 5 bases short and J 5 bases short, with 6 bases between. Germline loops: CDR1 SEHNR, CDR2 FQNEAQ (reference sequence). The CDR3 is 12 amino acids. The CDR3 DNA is TGTGCCAGCAGCCTTCTAACCGGGGAGCTGTTTTTT. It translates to CASSLLTGELFF.

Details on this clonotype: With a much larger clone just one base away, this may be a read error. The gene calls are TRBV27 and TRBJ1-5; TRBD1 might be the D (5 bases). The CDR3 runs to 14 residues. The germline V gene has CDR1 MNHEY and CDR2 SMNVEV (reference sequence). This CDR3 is CACSFGGINQPQHF. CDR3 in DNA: TGTGCCTGCAGTTTCGGGGGTATTAATCAGCCCCAGCATTTT.

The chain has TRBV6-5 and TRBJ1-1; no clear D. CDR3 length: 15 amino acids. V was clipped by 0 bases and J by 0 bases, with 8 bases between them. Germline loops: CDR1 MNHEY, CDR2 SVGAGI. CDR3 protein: CASSYSTAMNTEAFF. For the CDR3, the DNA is TGTGCCAGCAGTTACTCCACAGCCATGAACACTGAAGCTTTCTTT.

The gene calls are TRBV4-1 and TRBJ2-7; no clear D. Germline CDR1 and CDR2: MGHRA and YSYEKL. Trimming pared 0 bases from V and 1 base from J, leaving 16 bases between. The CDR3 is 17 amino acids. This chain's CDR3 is CASSQEDVRDGSYEQYF. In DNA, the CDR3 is TGCGCCAGCAGCCAAGAAGATGTCCGAGACGGATCCTACGAGCAGTACTTC.

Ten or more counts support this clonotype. This CDR3 is CASSLILGYEQYF. The DNA for the CDR3 is TGTGCCAGCAGCCTAATACTGGGCTACGAGCAGTACTTC. The chain employs TRBV28 and TRBJ2-7; no reliable D call. V was clipped by 6 bases and J by 3 bases, with 12 bases between them. This CDR3 spans 13 amino acids. Germline CDR1 reads MDHEN; CDR2 reads SYDVKM.